The clone carrying this TCR beta chain has ten or more counts. Its specificity is not known. The sample originates from a study of early T cells in non-severe SARS-CoV-2 infection. The wider study: The chains were unpaired, and the sequenced material was bulk RNA from unsorted whole blood.

Regarding the study as a whole: VDJdb matches were skewed toward anti-spike CD8 T cell responses.

Trimming left V 7 bases short and J 2 bases short, with 15 bases between. From germline, CDR1 is MNHEY and CDR2 SVGEGT. The CDR3 sequence is 14 residues long. Individual cDNA molecules received unique molecular identifiers. TCRdb independently ran MiXCR on the 5' RACE reads; one entry per CDR3 protein. This repertoire shows around 50,000 distinct CDR3 sequences, around an eighth found once; its top ten account for 3.5% to 4.5%. Sequenced input: whole blood. This receptor was obtained from an adult who was a healthcare worker with PCR-confirmed SARS-CoV-2 infection or an uninfected control (not recorded which). The rearrangement joins TRBV6-2 or TRBV6-3 to TRBJ2-7; possibly TRBD1 for D (5 bases). The chain's CDR3 is CASIPSTVTYEQYF. The CDR3 bases are TGTGCCAGCATCCCTTCGACAGTTACCTACGAGCAGTACTTC.